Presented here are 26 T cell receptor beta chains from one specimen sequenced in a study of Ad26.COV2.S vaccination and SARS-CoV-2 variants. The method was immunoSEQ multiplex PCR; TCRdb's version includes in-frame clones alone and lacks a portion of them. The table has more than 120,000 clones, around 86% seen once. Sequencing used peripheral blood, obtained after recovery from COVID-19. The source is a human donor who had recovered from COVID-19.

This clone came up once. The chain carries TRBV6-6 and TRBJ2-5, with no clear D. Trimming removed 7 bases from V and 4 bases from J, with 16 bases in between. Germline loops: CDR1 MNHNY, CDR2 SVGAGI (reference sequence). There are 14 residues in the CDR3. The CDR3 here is CASNYAGYGETQYF. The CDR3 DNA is TGTGCCAGCAACTATGCAGGTTATGGAGAGACCCAGTACTTC.

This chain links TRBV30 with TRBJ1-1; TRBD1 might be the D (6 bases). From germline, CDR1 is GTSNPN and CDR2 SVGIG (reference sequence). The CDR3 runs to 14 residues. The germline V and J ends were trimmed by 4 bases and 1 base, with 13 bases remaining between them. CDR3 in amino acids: CAWTLGTSNTEAFF. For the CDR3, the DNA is TGTGCCTGGACCCTCGGGACATCGAACACTGAAGCTTTCTTT.

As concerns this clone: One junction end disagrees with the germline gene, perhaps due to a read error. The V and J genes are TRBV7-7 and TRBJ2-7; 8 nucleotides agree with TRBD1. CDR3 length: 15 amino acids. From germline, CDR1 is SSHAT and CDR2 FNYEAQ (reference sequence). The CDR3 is CASSLGSGGGYEQYF. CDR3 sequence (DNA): TGTGCTAGCAGCTTAGGATCAGGGGGCGGGTACGAGCAGTACTTC.

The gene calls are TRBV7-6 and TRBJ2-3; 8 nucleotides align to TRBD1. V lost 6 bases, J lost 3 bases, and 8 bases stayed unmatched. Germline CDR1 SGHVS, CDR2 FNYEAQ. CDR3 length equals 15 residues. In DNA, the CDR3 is TGTGCCAGCAGGCCCGGGACAGGACAAACAGATACGCAGTATTTT. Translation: CASRPGTGQTDTQYF.

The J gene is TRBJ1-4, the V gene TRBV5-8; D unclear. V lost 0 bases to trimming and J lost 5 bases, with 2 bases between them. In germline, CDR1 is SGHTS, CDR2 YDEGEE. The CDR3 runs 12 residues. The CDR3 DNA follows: TGTGCCAGCAGCTTGGGGAATGAAAAACTGTTTTTT. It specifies CASSLGNEKLFF.

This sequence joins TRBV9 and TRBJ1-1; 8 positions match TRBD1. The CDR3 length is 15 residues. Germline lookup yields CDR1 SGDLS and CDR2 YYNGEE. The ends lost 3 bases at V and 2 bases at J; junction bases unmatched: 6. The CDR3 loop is CASSAAGQGNTEAFF. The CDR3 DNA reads TGTGCCAGCAGCGCCGCTGGACAGGGTAACACTGAAGCTTTCTTT.

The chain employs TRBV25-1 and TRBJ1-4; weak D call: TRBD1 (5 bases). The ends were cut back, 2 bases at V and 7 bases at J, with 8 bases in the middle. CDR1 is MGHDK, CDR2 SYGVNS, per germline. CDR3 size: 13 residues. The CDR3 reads CASSERTGEKLFF. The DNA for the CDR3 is TGTGCCAGCAGTGAAAGAACAGGTGAAAAACTGTTTTTT.

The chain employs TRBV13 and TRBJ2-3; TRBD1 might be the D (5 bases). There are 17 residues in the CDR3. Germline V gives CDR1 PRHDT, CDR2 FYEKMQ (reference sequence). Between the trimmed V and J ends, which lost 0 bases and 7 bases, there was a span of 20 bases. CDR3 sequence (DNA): TGTGCCAGCAGCTTAGGCCAGACACAGGCTGGGTCGAATACGCAGTATTTT. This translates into CASSLGQTQAGSNTQYF.

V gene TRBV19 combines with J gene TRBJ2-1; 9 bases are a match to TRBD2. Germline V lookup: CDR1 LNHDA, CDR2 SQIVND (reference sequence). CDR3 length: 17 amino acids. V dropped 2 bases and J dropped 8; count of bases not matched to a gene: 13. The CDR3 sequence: CASSIRAGGAFLYEQFF. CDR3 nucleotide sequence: TGTGCCAGTAGTATACGGGCGGGGGGGGCGTTTTTGTATGAGCAGTTCTTC.

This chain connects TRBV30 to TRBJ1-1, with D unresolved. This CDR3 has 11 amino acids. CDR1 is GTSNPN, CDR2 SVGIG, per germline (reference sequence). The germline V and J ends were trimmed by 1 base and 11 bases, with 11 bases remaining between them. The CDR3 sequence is CAWSGVLGAFF. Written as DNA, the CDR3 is TGTGCCTGGAGTGGAGTCCTGGGGGCTTTCTTT.

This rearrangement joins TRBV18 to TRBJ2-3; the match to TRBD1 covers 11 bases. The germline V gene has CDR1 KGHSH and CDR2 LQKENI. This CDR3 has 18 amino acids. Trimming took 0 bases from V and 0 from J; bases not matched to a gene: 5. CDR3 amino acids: CASSPPGTGGISTDTQYF. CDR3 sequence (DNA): TGTGCCAGCTCACCACCCGGGACAGGGGGTATTAGCACAGATACGCAGTATTTT.

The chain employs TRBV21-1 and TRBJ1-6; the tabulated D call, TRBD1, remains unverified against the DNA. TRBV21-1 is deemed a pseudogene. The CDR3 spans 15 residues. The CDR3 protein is CASSKIHRKGSPLHF. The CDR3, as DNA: TGTGCCAGCAGCAAAATTCACAGGAAAGGGTCACCCCTCCACTTT.

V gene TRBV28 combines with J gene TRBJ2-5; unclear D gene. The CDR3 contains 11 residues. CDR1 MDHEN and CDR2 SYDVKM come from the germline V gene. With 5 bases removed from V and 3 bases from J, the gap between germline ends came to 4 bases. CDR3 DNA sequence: TGTGCCAGCAGTCAAGAAGAGACCCAGTACTTC. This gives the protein CASSQEETQYF.

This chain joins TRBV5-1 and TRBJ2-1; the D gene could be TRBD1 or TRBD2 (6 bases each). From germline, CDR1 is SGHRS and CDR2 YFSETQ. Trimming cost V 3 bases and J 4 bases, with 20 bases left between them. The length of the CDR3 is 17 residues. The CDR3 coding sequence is TGCGCCAGCAGCTGGGACTTACAGGGCCGGTCTTACAATGAGCAGTTCTTC. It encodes CASSWDLQGRSYNEQFF.

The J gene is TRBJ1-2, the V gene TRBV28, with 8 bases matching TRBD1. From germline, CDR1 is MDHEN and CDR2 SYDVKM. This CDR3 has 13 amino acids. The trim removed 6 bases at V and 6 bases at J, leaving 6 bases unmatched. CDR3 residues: CASRKDRVHGYTF. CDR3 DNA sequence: TGTGCCAGCAGGAAGGACAGGGTCCATGGCTACACCTTC.

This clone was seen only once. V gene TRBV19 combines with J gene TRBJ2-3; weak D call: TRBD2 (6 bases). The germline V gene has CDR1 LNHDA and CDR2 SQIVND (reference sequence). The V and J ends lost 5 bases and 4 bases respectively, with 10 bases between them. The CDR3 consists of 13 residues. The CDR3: CASSWDSADTQYF. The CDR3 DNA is TGTGCCAGTAGTTGGGACTCCGCAGATACGCAGTATTTT.

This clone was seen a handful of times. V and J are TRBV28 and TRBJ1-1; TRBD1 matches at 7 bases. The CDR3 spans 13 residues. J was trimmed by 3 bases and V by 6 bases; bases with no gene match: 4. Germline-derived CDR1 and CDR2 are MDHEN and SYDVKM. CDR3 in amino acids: CASRNRGYTEAFF. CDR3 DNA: TGTGCCAGCAGGAACAGGGGCTACACTGAAGCTTTCTTT.

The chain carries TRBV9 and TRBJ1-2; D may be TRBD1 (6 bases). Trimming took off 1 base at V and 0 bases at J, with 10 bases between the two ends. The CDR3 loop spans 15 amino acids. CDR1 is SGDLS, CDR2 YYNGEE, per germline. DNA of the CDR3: TGTGCCAGCAGCGTATGGACAGCCCCTAACTATGGCTACACCTTC. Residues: CASSVWTAPNYGYTF.

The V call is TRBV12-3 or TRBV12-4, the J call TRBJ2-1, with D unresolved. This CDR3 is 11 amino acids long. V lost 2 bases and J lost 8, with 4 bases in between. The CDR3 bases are TGTGCCAGCAGTTTAAGCCATGAGCAGTTCTTC. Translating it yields CASSLSHEQFF.

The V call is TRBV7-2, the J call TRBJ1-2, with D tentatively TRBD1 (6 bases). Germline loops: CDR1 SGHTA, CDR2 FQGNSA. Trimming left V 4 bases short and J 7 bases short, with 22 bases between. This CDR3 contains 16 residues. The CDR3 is CASSSSGTFNQGGYTF. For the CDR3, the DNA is TGTGCCAGCAGCTCATCCGGGACATTTAACCAGGGTGGCTACACCTTC.

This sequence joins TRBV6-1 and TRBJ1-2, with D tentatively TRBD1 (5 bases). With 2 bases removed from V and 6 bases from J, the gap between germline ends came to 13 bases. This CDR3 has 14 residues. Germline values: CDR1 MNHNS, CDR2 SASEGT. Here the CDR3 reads CASSERAGTNGYTF. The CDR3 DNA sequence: TGTGCCAGCAGTGAAAGGGCAGGGACTAATGGCTACACCTTC.

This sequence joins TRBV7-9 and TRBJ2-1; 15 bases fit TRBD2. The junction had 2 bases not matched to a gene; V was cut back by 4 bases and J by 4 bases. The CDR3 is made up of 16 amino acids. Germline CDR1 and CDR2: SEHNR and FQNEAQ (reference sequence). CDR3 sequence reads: CASSYGLAGGYNEQFF. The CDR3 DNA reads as TGTGCCAGCAGCTACGGACTAGCGGGGGGGTACAATGAGCAGTTCTTC. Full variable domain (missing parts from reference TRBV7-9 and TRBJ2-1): DTGVSQNPRHKITKRGQNVTFRCDPISEHNRLYWYRQTLGQGPEFLTYFQNEAQLEKSRLLSDRFSAERPKGSFSTLEIQRTEQGDSAMYLCASSYGLAGGYNEQFFGPGTRLTVL.

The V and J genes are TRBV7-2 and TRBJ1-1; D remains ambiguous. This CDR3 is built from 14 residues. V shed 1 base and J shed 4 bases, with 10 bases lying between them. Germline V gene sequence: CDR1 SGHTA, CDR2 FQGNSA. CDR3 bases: TGTGCCAGCAGCTTAGAGCAGTGGGGCACTGAAGCTTTCTTT. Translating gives CASSLEQWGTEAFF.

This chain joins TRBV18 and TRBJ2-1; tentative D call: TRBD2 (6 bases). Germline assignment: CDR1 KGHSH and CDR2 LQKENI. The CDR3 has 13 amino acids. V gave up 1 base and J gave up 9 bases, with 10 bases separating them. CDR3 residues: CASSPQRGGEQFF. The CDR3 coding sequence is TGTGCCAGCTCACCACAAAGGGGAGGTGAGCAGTTCTTC.

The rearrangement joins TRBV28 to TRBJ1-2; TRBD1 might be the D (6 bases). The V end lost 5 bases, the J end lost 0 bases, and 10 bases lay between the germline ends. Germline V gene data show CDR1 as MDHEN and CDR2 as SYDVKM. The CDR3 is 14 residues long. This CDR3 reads CASSQDRPNYGYTF. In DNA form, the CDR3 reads TGTGCCAGCAGTCAGGACAGACCTAACTATGGCTACACCTTC.

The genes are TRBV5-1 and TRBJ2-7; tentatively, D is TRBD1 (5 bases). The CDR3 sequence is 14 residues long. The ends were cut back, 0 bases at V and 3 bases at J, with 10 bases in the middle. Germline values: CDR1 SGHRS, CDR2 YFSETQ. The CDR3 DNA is TGCGCCAGCAGCTTGGACAGGTTGGGCTACGAGCAGTACTTC. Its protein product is CASSLDRLGYEQYF.